This T cell receptor (beta chain) was sequenced for a study of blood T cells in healthy people across ages. Study as a whole: Template-switching capture recovered about one barcoded beta molecule per two T cells. Study outcomes and limitations: Diversity of TCR beta correlated strongly with naive T cell percentage. TCR beta diversity, measured per million T cells, fell in a roughly linear way with age.

Total RNA was isolated from each sample in quantities of at least 5 micrograms. This clonotype was counted a few times. Its specificity is unknown. A second roughly 7 to 11 cycle PCR used barcoded and J-beta primers. One entry per CDR3 protein, called by TCRdb with MiXCR from the 5' RACE reads. The data show around 1,900,000 distinct CDR3 sequences, around 42% seen once. Deletions cut 2 bases from V and 1 base from J, with 8 bases between. The CDR3 spans 14 residues. Germline lookup yields CDR1 MGHRA and CDR2 YSYEKL. The sequenced material came from blood. The V and J genes are TRBV4-1 and TRBJ2-5; no clear D gene. The source is a human donor in good health. Here the CDR3 DNA reads TGCGCCAGCAGCCAAAAAGGTCTCCAAGAGACCCAGTACTTC. It is translated as CASSQKGLQETQYF.